This T cell receptor (beta chain) was sequenced during a study of T-cell memory formation after mild COVID-19. Germline V lookup: CDR1 SQVTM, CDR2 ANQGSEA. The V gene lost 0 bases and the J gene lost 2 bases, with 11 bases spanning the gap. CDR3 size: 15 residues. It was 5'RACE with constant-segment primers that produced the TCR alpha and TCR beta cDNA libraries, which carried sample barcodes and UMIs. MiXCR, applied by TCRdb to the 5' RACE reads, yields one record per CDR3 protein. The table includes around 110,000 distinct CDR3 sequences, around 12% detected once. This clonotype was seen a few times. The antigen remains undetermined. Overall study results and limits: Cross-reactive memory seemingly joined, as some responding clones were found in pre-infection memory. CD4+ clones that contracted lay mainly in CM and EM; CD8+ ones lay in EMRA.

The V call is TRBV29-1, the J call TRBJ2-1, with D possibly matching TRBD2 (6 bases). The clonotype originates from an adult woman who had mild COVID-19 (a few samples of this study predate the infection). Cell type and time point are not known. The sequenced sample consisted of PBMCs or a T cell subset sorted from them (not recorded which). CDR3 sequence reads: CSVEDLGGAYNEQFF. In DNA, the CDR3 is TGCAGCGTTGAAGATCTGGGGGGAGCCTACAATGAGCAGTTCTTC.